A single T cell receptor (gamma chain) is shown here with its context. Its specificity is unknown. The record originates from a study of Vδ1+ human thymocytes. Overall study findings and caveats: Many TRG clonotypes were shared between donors; TRD repertoires were essentially private. The authors advised highly purified populations and single-cell validation. Thymic TRG and TRD repertoires appeared highly polyclonal.

Thymocytes were sorted as CD3+ TCRVdelta1+ TCRVdelta2- after alphabeta T cell depletion. This CDR3 has 17 amino acids. CDR1 GITISATS and CDR2 ISYDGTV come from the germline V gene (reference sequence). Trimming at V came to 0 bases and at J to 4 bases, leaving 3 bases not matched to a gene. Extracted RNA was reverse transcribed into cDNA. Multiplex PCR used pooled V-gene forward primers and a constant-region reverse primer to amplify CDR3s. TCRdb ran CATT on the multiplex PCR reads. This sample has about 36,000 gamma-chain clones, with 20% found just once. The chain combines TRGV9 with TRGJP. What was sequenced was Vdelta1+ gamma-delta thymocytes from the thymus. As for subset: FACS-sorted CD3+ TCRalphabeta- TCRVdelta1+ TCRVdelta2- thymocytes. This sequence originates from a girl less than two years old who had congenital heart surgery. Here the CDR3 reads CALWEVVQELGKKIKVF. In DNA form, the CDR3 reads TGTGCCTTGTGGGAGGTGGTCCAAGAGTTGGGCAAAAAAATCAAGGTATTT.